The subject of this entry is one T cell receptor (beta chain). As yet, its antigen is unknown. The data originate from a study of identical twins. The CDR3 runs to 13 residues. The germline CDR1 and CDR2 sequences are KGHSH and LQKENI. V was clipped by 5 bases and J by 6 bases; unmatched bases: 4. TCRdb called the 5' RACE reads again in MiXCR, with one record for every CDR3 protein. The data hold 500,000 to 650,000 distinct CDR3 sequences, with less than 9% observed a single time. Broader study findings: Twins showed weaker excess sharing in their beta out-of-frame sequences. Among monozygotic twins, out-of-frame TCR alpha sharing exceeded what models predicted.

These sequences were also reported in another study, on yellow fever vaccine responses in identical twins.

The source material was PBMCs. The V gene is TRBV18, the J gene TRBJ2-3; TRBD1 agrees at 8 bases. The source of this sequence is a woman under 30 in good health. This chain's CDR3 is CASSARQGDTQYF. The CDR3 bases are TGTGCCAGCTCAGCCAGACAGGGGGATACGCAGTATTTT.